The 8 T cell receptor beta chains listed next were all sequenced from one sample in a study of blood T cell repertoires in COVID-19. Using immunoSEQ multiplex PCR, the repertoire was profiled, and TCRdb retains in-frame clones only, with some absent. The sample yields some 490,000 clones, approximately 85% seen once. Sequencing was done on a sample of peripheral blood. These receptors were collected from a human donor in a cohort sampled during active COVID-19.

The CDR3 sequence: CASSLSATHQNEKLFF. Written as DNA, the CDR3 is TGTGCCAGCTCACTCTCCGCGACTCACCAAAATGAAAAACTGTTTTTT. V usage is TRBV18 and J usage is TRBJ1-4; D call uncertain. The CDR3 sequence is 16 residues long. V lost 4 bases and J lost 5, with 17 bases in between. CDR1 is KGHSH and CDR2 is LQKENI in the germline V gene.

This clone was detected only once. The CDR3 is CASSLGTGLGYTF. The CDR3 nucleotides read TGTGCCAGCAGCTTAGGGACAGGGTTAGGCTACACCTTC. This chain joins TRBV7-2 and TRBJ1-2; 8 bases line up with TRBD1. The CDR3 is 13 amino acids. V dropped 1 base and J dropped 8; count of bases not matched to a gene: 3. The germline V gene has CDR1 SGHTA and CDR2 FQGNSA.

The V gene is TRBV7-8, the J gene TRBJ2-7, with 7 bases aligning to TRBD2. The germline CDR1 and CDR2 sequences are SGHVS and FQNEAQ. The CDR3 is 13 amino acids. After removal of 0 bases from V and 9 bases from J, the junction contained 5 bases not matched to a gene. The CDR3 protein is CASSLAGGSPQYF. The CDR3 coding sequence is TGTGCCAGCAGCTTAGCAGGCGGGAGTCCGCAGTACTTC.

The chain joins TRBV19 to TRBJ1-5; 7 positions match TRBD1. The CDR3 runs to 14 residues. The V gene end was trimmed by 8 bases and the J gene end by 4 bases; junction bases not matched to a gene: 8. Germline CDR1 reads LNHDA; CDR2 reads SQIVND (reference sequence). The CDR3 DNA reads TGTGCCAGTCAGACAGGGCTAGGAAATCAGCCCCAGCATTTT. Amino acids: CASQTGLGNQPQHF.

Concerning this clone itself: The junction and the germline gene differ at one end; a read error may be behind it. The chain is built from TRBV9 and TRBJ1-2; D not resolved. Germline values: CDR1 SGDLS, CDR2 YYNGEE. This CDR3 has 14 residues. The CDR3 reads CASSVTTINYGYTF. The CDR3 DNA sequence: TGTGCCAGCAGCGTAACAACCATAAACTACGGCTACACCTTC.

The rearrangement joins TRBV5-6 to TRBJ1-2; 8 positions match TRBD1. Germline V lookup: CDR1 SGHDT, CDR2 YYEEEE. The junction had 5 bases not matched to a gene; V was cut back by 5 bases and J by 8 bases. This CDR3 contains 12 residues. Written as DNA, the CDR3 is TGTGCCAGCAGGCAGGACAGGGAGGGCTACACCTTC. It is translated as CASRQDREGYTF.

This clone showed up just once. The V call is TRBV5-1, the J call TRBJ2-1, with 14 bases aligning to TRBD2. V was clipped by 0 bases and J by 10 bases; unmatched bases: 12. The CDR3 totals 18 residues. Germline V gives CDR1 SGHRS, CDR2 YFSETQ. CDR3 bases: TGCGCCAGCAGCTTGGGGTCCCGGACTAGCGGGAGGCCGATCGAGCAGTTCTTC. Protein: CASSLGSRTSGRPIEQFF.

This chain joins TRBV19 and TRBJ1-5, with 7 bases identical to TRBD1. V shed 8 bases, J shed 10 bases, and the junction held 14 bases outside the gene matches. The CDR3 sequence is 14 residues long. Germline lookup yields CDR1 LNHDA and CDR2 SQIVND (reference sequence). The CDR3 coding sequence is TGTGCCAGTCAGACCCGACAGGGATTTTTACCCCAGCATTTT. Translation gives CASQTRQGFLPQHF.